The present T cell receptor beta chain was sequenced within a study of blood T cell repertoires in COVID-19. Study-wide context: COVID-19 samples from acute and convalescent phases originated in the United States, Italy and Spain.

Seattle enrolled patients during active infection and tracked them longitudinally. Authors' analysis steps: How many nucleated cells were present was estimated from reference gene primer amplification. Some clones are missing from TCRdb's copy, which holds only in-frame ones; the method was immunoSEQ multiplex PCR. For V, J and clone size, that table is used; D and trimming come from the DNA. The data show about 220,000 clones, with 70% to 90% seen just once and roughly 10% held by the top ten. V lost 0 bases, J lost 2 bases, and 0 bases stayed unmatched. The CDR3 runs to 15 residues. Germline CDR1 reads SGHDT; CDR2 reads YYEEEE.

This rearrangement joins TRBV5-6 to TRBJ1-3, with 9 positions matching TRBD1. The TCR originated in a woman between 50 and 59 years old with COVID-19, enrolled during active disease. Sequenced input: peripheral blood. This CDR3 reads CASSLGQGAGNTIYF. CDR3 nucleotide sequence: TGTGCCAGCAGCTTGGGACAGGGGGCTGGAAACACCATATATTTT.